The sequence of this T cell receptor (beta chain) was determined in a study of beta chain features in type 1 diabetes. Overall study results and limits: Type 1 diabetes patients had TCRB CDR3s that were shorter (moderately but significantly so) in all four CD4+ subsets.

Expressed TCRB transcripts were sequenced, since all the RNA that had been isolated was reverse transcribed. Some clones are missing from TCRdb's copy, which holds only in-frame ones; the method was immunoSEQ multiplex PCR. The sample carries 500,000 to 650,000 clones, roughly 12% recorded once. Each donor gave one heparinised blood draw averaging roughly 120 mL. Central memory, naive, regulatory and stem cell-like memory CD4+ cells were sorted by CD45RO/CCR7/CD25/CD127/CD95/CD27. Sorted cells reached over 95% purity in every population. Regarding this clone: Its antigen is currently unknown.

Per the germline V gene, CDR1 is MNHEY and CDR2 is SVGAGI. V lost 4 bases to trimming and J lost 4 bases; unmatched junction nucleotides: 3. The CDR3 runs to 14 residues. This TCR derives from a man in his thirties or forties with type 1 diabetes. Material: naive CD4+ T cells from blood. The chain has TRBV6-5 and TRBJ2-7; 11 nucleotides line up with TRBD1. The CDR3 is CASSSGQGGYEQYF. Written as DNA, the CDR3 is TGTGCCAGCAGTTCGGGACAGGGGGGTTACGAGCAGTACTTC.